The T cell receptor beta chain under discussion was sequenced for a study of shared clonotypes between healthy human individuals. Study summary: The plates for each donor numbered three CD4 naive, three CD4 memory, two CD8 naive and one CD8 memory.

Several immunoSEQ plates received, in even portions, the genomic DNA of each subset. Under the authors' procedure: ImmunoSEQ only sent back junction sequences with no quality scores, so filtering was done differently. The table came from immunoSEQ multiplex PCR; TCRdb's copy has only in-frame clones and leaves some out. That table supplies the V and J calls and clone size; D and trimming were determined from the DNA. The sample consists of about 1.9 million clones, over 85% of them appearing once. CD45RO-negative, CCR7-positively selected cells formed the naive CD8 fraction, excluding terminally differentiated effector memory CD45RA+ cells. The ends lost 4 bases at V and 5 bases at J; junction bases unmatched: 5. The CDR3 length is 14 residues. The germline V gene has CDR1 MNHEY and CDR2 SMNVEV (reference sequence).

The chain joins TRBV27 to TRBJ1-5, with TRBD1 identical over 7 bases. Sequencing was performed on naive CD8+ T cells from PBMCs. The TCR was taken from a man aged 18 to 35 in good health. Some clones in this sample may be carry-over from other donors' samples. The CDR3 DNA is TGTGCCAGCAGTTACCGGGACAGTGATCAGCCCCAGCATTTT. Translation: CASSYRDSDQPQHF.